Below, 10 T cell receptor beta chains from the same sample are listed, as sequenced in a study of T-cell memory formation after mild COVID-19. One entry per CDR3 protein, called by TCRdb with MiXCR from the 5' RACE reads. This table holds over 350,000 distinct CDR3 sequences, 24% found once. Specimen: PBMCs or a T cell subset sorted from them (not recorded which). These receptor sequences come from an adult woman who had mild COVID-19 (a few samples of this study predate the infection). Cell type and time point are not known.

Only a few counts were recorded for this clonotype. V usage is TRBV7-6 and J usage is TRBJ2-7, with 9 nucleotides matching TRBD1. This CDR3 spans 15 amino acids. J lost 4 bases, V lost 5 bases, and 9 bases had no gene match. The germline V gene has CDR1 SGHVS and CDR2 FNYEAQ. CDR3 coding DNA: TGTGCCAGCAGCGTAAGAGACAGGGGGACGTACGAGCAGTACTTC. Protein sequence: CASSVRDRGTYEQYF. Supplemented by reference TRBV7-6 and TRBJ2-7, the full variable domain reads GAGVSQSPRYKVTKRGQDVALRCDPISGHVSLYWYRQALGQGPEFLTYFNYEAQQDKSGLPNDRFSAERPEGSISTLTIQRTEQRDSAMYRCASSVRDRGTYEQYFGPGTRLTVT.

J is TRBJ2-7 and V is TRBV5-1, with TRBD2 as a possible D gene (6 bases). The CDR3 sequence is 15 residues long. V shed 4 bases and J shed 3 bases, with 17 bases lying between them. Germline loops: CDR1 SGHRS, CDR2 YFSETQ. The CDR3 DNA sequence: TGCGCCAGCAGCACCCGGGACTTGGGGGGCTACGAGCAGTACTTC. This translates into CASSTRDLGGYEQYF.

V usage is TRBV2 and J usage is TRBJ1-2; TRBD1 agrees at 11 bases. Trimming cost V 7 bases and J 8 bases; bases outside gene matches: 9. The CDR3 loop spans 14 amino acids. Germline V gives CDR1 SNHLY, CDR2 FYNNEI. The DNA of the CDR3 is TGTGCCAGCACCCGAGGGACAGGGGGTGCGGGCTACACCTTC. Its protein is CASTRGTGGAGYTF.

This clonotype was counted only a few times. This CDR3 reads CASRGPTAETQYF. For the CDR3, the DNA is TGTGCCAGCAGAGGACCTACGGCGGAGACCCAGTACTTC. The chain links TRBV28 to TRBJ2-5; D is unresolved. Germline assignment: CDR1 MDHEN and CDR2 SYDVKM. CDR3 length equals 13 residues. V was pared by 6 bases and J by 5 bases, with 13 bases between.

In its sample, this clonotype was seen a few times. The chain links TRBV19 to TRBJ1-3; D perhaps matches TRBD1 (5 bases). CDR3 length equals 13 residues. CDR1 and CDR2 (germline): LNHDA, SQIVND (reference sequence). The V gene lost 3 bases and the J gene lost 7 bases, with 10 bases spanning the gap. CDR3 sequence reads: CASSIVAGNTIYF. The CDR3, as DNA: TGTGCCAGTAGTATCGTCGCAGGGAACACCATATATTTT. Combining the CDR3 with reference TRBV19 and TRBJ1-3 gives the whole variable domain DGGITQSPKYLFRKEGQNVTLSCEQNLNHDAMYWYRQDPGQGLRLIYYSQIVNDFQKGDIAEGYSVSREKKESFPLTVTSAQKNPTAFYLCASSIVAGNTIYFGEGSWLTVV.

The V gene is TRBV4-1, the J gene TRBJ1-3, with unresolved D. This CDR3 has 16 residues. Germline V gene lookup returns CDR1 MGHRA and CDR2 YSYEKL. The V end lost 4 bases, the J end lost 0 bases, and 13 bases lay between the germline ends. The CDR3 region is CASSLGQLGSGNTIYF. CDR3 coding DNA: TGCGCCAGCAGCCTAGGCCAGTTGGGCTCTGGAAACACCATATATTTT.

The chain combines TRBV9 with TRBJ2-1; no firm D call. CDR1 SGDLS and CDR2 YYNGEE come from the germline V gene. Trimming stripped 4 bases from V and 7 bases from J, with 12 bases between. The CDR3 is 13 residues long. CDR3 nucleotide sequence: TGTGCCAGCAGCTCGACCGACCGGAATGAGCAGTTCTTC. Translating gives CASSSTDRNEQFF.

This clonotype was seen a handful of times. V is TRBV12-3 or TRBV12-4 and J is TRBJ2-4; tentative D call: TRBD1 (6 bases). V shed 3 bases and J shed 4 bases, with 10 bases lying between them. The length of the CDR3 is 14 residues. The CDR3: CASSLTGPKNIQYF. The CDR3 nucleotides are TGTGCCAGCAGTTTGACAGGCCCGAAAAACATTCAGTACTTC.

The chain joins TRBV30 to TRBJ2-3; 10 positions agree with TRBD2. After removal of 8 bases from V and 8 bases from J, the junction contained 13 bases not matched to a gene. Germline assignment: CDR1 GTSNPN and CDR2 SVGIG (reference sequence). This CDR3 contains 14 residues. CDR3 sequence reads: CALSYSGRLATQYF. Here the CDR3 DNA reads TGTGCCCTCTCCTATAGCGGGAGGTTGGCTACGCAGTATTTT.

This clonotype was seen at least ten times. V gene TRBV12-3 or TRBV12-4 combines with J gene TRBJ2-1, with D maybe TRBD2 (7 bases). The V gene lost 6 bases and the J gene lost 8 bases, with 11 bases spanning the gap. There are 12 residues in the CDR3. In DNA form, the CDR3 reads TGTGCCAGCAGCCGAGGGGGGGATGAGCAGTTCTTC. It codes for CASSRGGDEQFF.